This TCR beta chain stems from a study of monozygotic twins with inflammatory bowel disease. Study-wide findings and caveats: IBD patients, compared with healthy twins, shared fewer clonotypes with others (especially with disease activity). Healthy co-twins showed greater TCRbeta diversity (inverse Simpson) than IBD patients. The data offered no way to tell different T cell subtypes apart.

Germline lookup yields CDR1 DFQATT and CDR2 SNEGSKA (reference sequence). This CDR3 contains 12 residues. Per-sample cDNA came from eight separate reactions. With the 5' RACE reads reprocessed, TCRdb shows one record per CDR3 protein and no DNA. The sample yields 400,000 or so distinct CDR3 sequences, of which the top ten take up about 2.6%. Details on this clonotype: Its matching antigen is unknown.

The source of this sequence is a human donor with ulcerative colitis or Crohn's disease, or a healthy co-twin of an affected twin (not recorded which). The chain couples TRBV20-1 to TRBJ2-7; without DNA, the TCRdb call of TRBD1 cannot be checked. The sequencing sample was made of blood. This CDR3 is CSAKNRSAEQYF.